This T cell receptor beta chain was identified in a study of blood T cells in healthy people across ages. With a J-beta primer mix and a sample-barcoded 5' primer, a second PCR ran about 7 to 12 cycles. Each sample yielded at least 3 million CDR3-containing paired-end reads. Each CDR3 protein gets one entry after TCRdb re-called the 5' RACE reads with MiXCR. Of 700,000 to 1,000,000 distinct CDR3 sequences detected, approximately 48% appear once; the ten largest clones hold about a fifth. Only a few counts were recorded for this clonotype. Its specificity is not known. Overall study results and limits: Older age went with lower TCR beta diversity per million T cells, in a roughly linear way.

V lost 4 bases, J lost 8 bases, and 12 bases lay in between. Germline loops: CDR1 SGHTA, CDR2 FQGNSA. This CDR3 region has 12 residues. The TCR comes from a man in his 60s in good health. The sequenced sample was blood. V gene TRBV7-2 combines with J gene TRBJ2-7; the D is unclear. This CDR3 reads CASSSYPLKQYF. CDR3 sequence (DNA): TGTGCCAGCAGCTCATATCCGCTAAAGCAGTACTTC.